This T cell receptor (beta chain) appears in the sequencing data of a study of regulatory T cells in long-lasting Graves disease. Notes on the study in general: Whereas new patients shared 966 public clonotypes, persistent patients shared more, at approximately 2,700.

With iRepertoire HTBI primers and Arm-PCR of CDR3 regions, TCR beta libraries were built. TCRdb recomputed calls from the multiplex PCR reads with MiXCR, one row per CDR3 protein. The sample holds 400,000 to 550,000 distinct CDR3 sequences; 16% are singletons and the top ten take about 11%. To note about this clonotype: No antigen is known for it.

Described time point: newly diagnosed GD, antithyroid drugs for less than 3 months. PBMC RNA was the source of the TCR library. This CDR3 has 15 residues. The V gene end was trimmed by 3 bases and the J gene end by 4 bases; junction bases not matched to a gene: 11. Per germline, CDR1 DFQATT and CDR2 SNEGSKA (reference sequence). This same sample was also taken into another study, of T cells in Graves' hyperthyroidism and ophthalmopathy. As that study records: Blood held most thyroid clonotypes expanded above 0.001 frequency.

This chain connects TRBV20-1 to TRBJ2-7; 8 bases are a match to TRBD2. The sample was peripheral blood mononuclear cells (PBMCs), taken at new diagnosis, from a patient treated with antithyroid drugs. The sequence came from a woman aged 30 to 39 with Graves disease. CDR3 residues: CSASYGAGVRYEQYF. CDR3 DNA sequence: TGCAGTGCTAGCTACGGAGCGGGAGTCCGTTACGAGCAGTACTTC.